This record concerns one TCR beta chain sequence. The source of the sample is a study of blood T cell repertoires in COVID-19. Study-level information: Samples taken during acute and convalescent COVID-19 were collected in the United States, Italy and Spain. PBMCs, B-cell-depleted T cells, or T cells provided the cDNA or gDNA that made up the material.

Clones were sequenced by immunoSEQ multiplex PCR, and TCRdb holds only the in-frame ones, with some missing. The sample shows over 200,000 clones, 75% to 90% of them seen only once. The CDR3 is made up of 18 amino acids. Per the germline V gene, CDR1 is LNHDA and CDR2 is SQIVND (reference sequence). V lost 0 bases and J 0 bases, leaving 15 bases between the germline ends. Those enrolled, adults aged about 18 to 89 years, came from under 25 US areas. The source is a woman aged 30 to 39 who had been exposed to COVID-19. The chain combines TRBV19 with TRBJ1-3; no clear D. What was sequenced was PBMCs or T cells enriched from blood (not recorded which). CDR3 bases: TGTGCCAGTAGTATAGATGAGACACGAGGGATCTCTGGAAACACCATATATTTT. Amino acids: CASSIDETRGISGNTIYF.